The next 19 T cell receptor beta chains were all read from a single sample in a study of OX40 agonist ivuxolimab in advanced cancers. Profiled with immunoSEQ multiplex PCR; TCRdb holds only in-frame clones, not every one. The top ten hold 1.5% of the sample, which has more than 45,000 clones, nearly 90% seen once. The sample in question was CD4+ or CD8+ T cells sorted from blood, obtained in a trial of the OX40 agonist ivuxolimab. Receptors originate from an adult with an advanced solid tumor such as melanoma, head and neck, liver or kidney cancer.

This clone came up once. The chain's CDR3 is CASTGLPDQPQHF. The CDR3 nucleotides read TGTGCCAGTACAGGTCTACCTGATCAGCCCCAGCATTTT. The chain is built from TRBV19 and TRBJ1-5, with D uncertain. Germline-derived CDR1 and CDR2 are LNHDA and SQIVND (reference sequence). Deletions cut 7 bases from V and 5 bases from J, with 12 bases between. The CDR3 sequence is 13 residues long.

This sequence joins TRBV6-5 and TRBJ1-1; D call uncertain. Germline CDR1 is MNHEY and CDR2 is SVGAGI. Trimming took off 6 bases at V and 5 bases at J, with 16 bases between the two ends. CDR3 length equals 14 residues. The chain's CDR3 is CASRLTGSETEAFF. In nucleotides, the CDR3 is TGTGCCAGCAGACTAACTGGGAGCGAAACTGAAGCTTTCTTT.

This chain connects TRBV11-2 to TRBJ1-1, with a tentative D call TRBD1 (5 bases). The CDR3 extends over 15 amino acids. Germline V gene sequence: CDR1 SGHAT, CDR2 FQNNGV. V lost 1 base to trimming and J lost 4 bases, with 13 bases between them. The CDR3 sequence: CASSLGSGVGTEAFF. The DNA of the CDR3 is TGTGCCAGCAGCTTAGGATCGGGGGTTGGCACTGAAGCTTTCTTT.

The chain uses TRBV5-1 and TRBJ2-5, with D possibly matching TRBD2 (5 bases). This CDR3 has 14 residues. The germline V and J ends were trimmed by 4 bases and 1 base, with 11 bases remaining between them. Germline V gene data show CDR1 as SGHRS and CDR2 as YFSETQ. The CDR3 bases are TGCGCCAGCAGCCCTGGAGGCGTCCAAGAGACCCAGTACTTC. Translated, it gives CASSPGGVQETQYF.

As regards this clone: The junction shows a germline mismatch at one end, possibly a read error. This chain connects TRBV7-2 to TRBJ1-5; D remains ambiguous. The CDR3 runs to 12 residues. The germline CDR1 and CDR2 sequences are SGHTA and FQGNSA. The CDR3 DNA reads TGTGCCGGCAGCCCGCAAGGTCAGCCCCAGCATTTT. Translated: CAGSPQGQPQHF.

The V and J genes are TRBV7-2 and TRBJ2-5; no firm D call. The CDR3 spans 13 residues. Germline V gene lookup returns CDR1 SGHTA and CDR2 FQGNSA. The ends were cut back, 5 bases at V and 5 bases at J, with 12 bases in the middle. The CDR3 region has the DNA TGTGCCAGCAGCCCGAGGCCGCGGGAGACCCAGTACTTC. Translation gives CASSPRPRETQYF.

The chain couples TRBV5-1 to TRBJ2-3; D gene ambiguous. This CDR3 spans 13 amino acids. V lost 5 bases and J 0 bases, leaving 7 bases between the germline ends. CDR1 SGHRS and CDR2 YFSETQ come from the germline V gene. CDR3 loop: CASRVASTDTQYF. CDR3 nucleotide sequence: TGCGCCAGCAGGGTGGCCAGCACAGATACGCAGTATTTT.

This chain connects TRBV6-1 to TRBJ1-2; 7 positions match TRBD1. Germline CDR1 MNHNS, CDR2 SASEGT. V was clipped by 0 bases and J by 6 bases; unmatched bases: 4. There are 14 residues in the CDR3. CDR3 coding DNA: TGTGCCAGCAGTGAAGCTTGGACAGGACATGGCTACACCTTC. Translated, it gives CASSEAWTGHGYTF.

CDR3 bases: TGTGCCAGTAGTATAATAATACAGAGCTACGAGCAGTACTTC. This gives the protein CASSIIIQSYEQYF. The chain combines TRBV19 with TRBJ2-5; D gene uncertain. The end of the DNA is better explained by TRBJ2-7, so the J call may be wrong. Germline V gene data show CDR1 as LNHDA and CDR2 as SQIVND (reference sequence). CDR3 length: 14 residues.

The V gene is TRBV6-1, the J gene TRBJ1-3; no clear D gene. Between the trimmed V and J ends, which lost 7 bases and 0 bases, there was a span of 10 bases. This CDR3 is 14 amino acids long. From germline, CDR1 is MNHNS and CDR2 SASEGT. The chain's CDR3 is CASIMAVSGNTIYF. For the CDR3, the DNA is TGTGCCAGCATTATGGCGGTCTCTGGAAACACCATATATTTT.

This clone was detected once. As DNA, the CDR3 is TGTGCCAGTAGTTACGACTTAAACTCCTACAATGAGCAGTTCTTC. Amino acid sequence: CASSYDLNSYNEQFF. The chain is built from TRBV19 and TRBJ2-1; the D is unclear. Germline V gene sequence: CDR1 LNHDA, CDR2 SQIVND (reference sequence). Trimming took 5 bases from V and 0 from J, leaving 11 bases between them. This CDR3 spans 15 amino acids.

The chain couples TRBV9 to TRBJ1-3; D not resolved. Trimming cost V 1 base and J 0 bases, with 8 bases left between them. The CDR3 contains 15 residues. The V gene's germline CDR1 is SGDLS and CDR2 YYNGEE. CDR3 sequence: CASSVSVFSGNTIYF. The CDR3 coding sequence is TGTGCCAGCAGCGTATCAGTTTTCTCTGGAAACACCATATATTTT.

This clone was recorded only once. The chain employs TRBV6-6 and TRBJ1-2; the D is unclear. CDR1 MNHNY and CDR2 SVGAGI come from the germline V gene (reference sequence). Trimming pared 0 bases from V and 6 bases from J, leaving 11 bases between. The CDR3 is 14 amino acids. The CDR3 DNA sequence: TGTGCCAGCAGTTACTCGATAGGGCAAGATGGCTACACCTTC. As protein: CASSYSIGQDGYTF.

Turning to this clone: A read error may produce the germline difference seen at one junction end. This sequence joins TRBV5-4 and TRBJ1-2; D is undetermined. Looked up from germline, CDR1 is SGHNT and CDR2 is YYREEE (reference sequence). The CDR3 sequence is 13 residues long. The CDR3 loop reads CASSLADNYDYTF. The CDR3 DNA reads as TGTGCCAGCAGCTTGGCCGATAACTATGACTACACCTTC.

The rearrangement joins TRBV18 to TRBJ2-5; D not certain. CDR1 KGHSH and CDR2 LQKENI come from the germline V gene. V shed 5 bases and J shed 1 base, with 2 bases lying between them. The CDR3 contains 11 residues. The CDR3: CASSSQETQYF. Here the CDR3 DNA reads TGTGCCAGCTCAAGCCAAGAGACCCAGTACTTC.

The V and J genes are TRBV19 and TRBJ2-1, with 10 bases identical to TRBD2. The germline CDR1 and CDR2 sequences are LNHDA and SQIVND (reference sequence). Losses at the gene ends were 5 bases for V and 8 bases for J; bases not matched to a gene: 9. The CDR3 has 15 amino acids. Here the CDR3 reads CASSSLAGRMHEQFF. The CDR3 DNA follows: TGTGCCAGTAGTTCACTAGCGGGAAGAATGCATGAGCAGTTCTTC.

The chain couples TRBV10-2 to TRBJ2-1; weak D call: TRBD1 (5 bases). Trimming took 4 bases from V and 4 from J, leaving 11 bases between them. Germline-derived CDR1 and CDR2 are WSHSY and SAAADI. The CDR3 has 14 residues. DNA of the CDR3: TGCGCCAGCAGTGGCTCTCGACAGTACAATGAGCAGTTCTTC. Protein: CASSGSRQYNEQFF.

The rearrangement joins TRBV7-3 to TRBJ2-1, with TRBD1 identical over 9 bases. The CDR3 totals 18 residues. J was trimmed by 7 bases and V by 5 bases; bases with no gene match: 18. Looked up from germline, CDR1 is SGHTA and CDR2 is FQGTGA. CDR3 loop: CASSLRVPLTGTGNEQFF. Written as DNA, the CDR3 is TGTGCCAGCAGCCTTCGCGTCCCCTTGACCGGGACAGGGAATGAGCAGTTCTTC. The entire variable domain, with the rest obtained from reference TRBV7-3 and TRBJ2-1, is as follows: GAGVSQTPSNKVTEKGKYVELRCDPISGHTALYWYRQSLGQGPEFLIYFQGTGAADDSGLPNDRFFAVRPEGSVSTLKIQRTERGDSAVYLCASSLRVPLTGTGNEQFFGPGTRLTVL.

The chain carries TRBV7-8 and TRBJ1-2; TRBD1 aligns across 9 bases. Trimming removed 5 bases from V and 3 bases from J; junction bases left unmatched: 4. From germline, CDR1 is SGHVS and CDR2 FQNEAQ. CDR3 length: 14 amino acids. The CDR3: CASSLQGADYGYTF. DNA for the CDR3: TGTGCCAGCAGCCTACAGGGGGCTGACTATGGCTACACCTTC.